This TCR beta chain appears in the sequencing data of a study of CD8 T cells in Susac syndrome. In the study overall: When their blood was taken, patients with Susac syndrome were therapy-naive, taking corticosteroids, or taking intravenous immunoglobulin alone.

Whole-study results and caveats: There was no clonal expansion in the CD4+ T cell repertoires of Susac syndrome.

With regard to this clonotype: The target antigen is unknown.

The authors sequenced TCR beta from blood CD8+ and CD4+ T cells. The CDR3 loop spans 13 amino acids. Per the germline V gene, CDR1 is LNHDA and CDR2 is SQIVND (reference sequence). Trimming cost V 6 bases and J 6 bases; bases outside gene matches: 4. Random hexamers were used to reverse transcribe the RNA input (0.5 to 1 ug). Amplification of TCR beta CDR3 by immunoSEQ multiplex PCR spanned 54 Vbeta and 13 Jbeta. TCRdb used MiXCR to reprocess the immunoSEQ multiplex PCR reads, holding one entry per CDR3 protein. The data show 170,000 or so distinct CDR3 sequences, 95% to 97% seen once. The sequenced material came from CD4+ T cells from PBMCs. The V gene is TRBV19, the J gene TRBJ2-4, with 8 bases that match TRBD1. The clonotype was recovered from a human donor with Susac syndrome. The CDR3 is CASRRTGTNIQYF. DNA for the CDR3: TGTGCCAGTAGGCGGACAGGGACAAACATTCAGTACTTC.